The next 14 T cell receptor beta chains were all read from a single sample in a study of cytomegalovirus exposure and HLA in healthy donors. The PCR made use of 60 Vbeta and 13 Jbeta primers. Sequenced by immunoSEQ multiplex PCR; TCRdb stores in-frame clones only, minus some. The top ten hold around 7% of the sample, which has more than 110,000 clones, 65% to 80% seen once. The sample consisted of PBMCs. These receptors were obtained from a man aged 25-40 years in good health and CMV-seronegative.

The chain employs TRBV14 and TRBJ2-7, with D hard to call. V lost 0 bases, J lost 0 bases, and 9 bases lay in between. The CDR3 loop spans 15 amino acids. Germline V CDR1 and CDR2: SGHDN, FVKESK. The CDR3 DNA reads TGTGCCAGCAGCCAAGATCAACAGAGCTCCTACGAGCAGTACTTC. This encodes CASSQDQQSSYEQYF.

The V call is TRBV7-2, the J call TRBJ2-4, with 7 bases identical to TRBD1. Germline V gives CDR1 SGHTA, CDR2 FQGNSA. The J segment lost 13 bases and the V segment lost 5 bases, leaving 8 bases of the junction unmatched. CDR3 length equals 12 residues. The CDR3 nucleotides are TGTGCCAGCAGCGTCGACAGGGACCGACAGTACTTC. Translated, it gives CASSVDRDRQYF.

For the CDR3, the DNA is TGTGCCAGTAGTATCTCAGGGCGCAGCTACGAGCAGTACTTC. Amino acids: CASSISGRSYEQYF. The chain uses TRBV19 and TRBJ2-7; D perhaps matches TRBD1 (5 bases). The V end lost 3 bases, the J end lost 3 bases, and 12 bases lay between the germline ends. The CDR3 runs to 14 residues. Looked up from germline, CDR1 is LNHDA and CDR2 is SQIVND (reference sequence). Filled out from reference TRBV19 and TRBJ2-7, the complete variable domain reads DGGITQSPKYLFRKEGQNVTLSCEQNLNHDAMYWYRQDPGQGLRLIYYSQIVNDFQKGDIAEGYSVSREKKESFPLTVTSAQKNPTAFYLCASSISGRSYEQYFGPGTRLTVT.

The CDR3 spells CASSLVSLGEGAFF. The CDR3 DNA is TGTGCCAGCAGCTTGGTCTCGTTGGGCGAGGGTGCGTTCTTC. The V and J genes are TRBV5-6 and TRBJ2-1; D might be TRBD2 (5 bases). Per the germline V gene, CDR1 is SGHDT and CDR2 is YYEEEE. CDR3 length equals 14 residues. Deletions cut 0 bases from V and 15 bases from J, with 19 bases between. The full variable domain, in which reference TRBV5-6 and TRBJ2-1 provide the parts outside the CDR3, is DAGVTQSPTHLIKTRGQQVTLRCSPKSGHDTVSWYQQALGQGPQFIFQYYEEEERQRGNFPDRFSGHQFPNYSSELNVNALLLGDSALYLCASSLVSLGEGAFFGPGTRLTVL.

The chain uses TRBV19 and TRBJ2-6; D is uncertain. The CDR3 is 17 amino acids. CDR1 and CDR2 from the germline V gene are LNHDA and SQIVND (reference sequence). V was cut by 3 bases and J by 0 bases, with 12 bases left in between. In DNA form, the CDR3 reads TGTGCCAGTAGTATCCCTTCCCATAGCTCTGGGGCCAACGTCCTGACTTTC. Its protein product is CASSIPSHSSGANVLTF.

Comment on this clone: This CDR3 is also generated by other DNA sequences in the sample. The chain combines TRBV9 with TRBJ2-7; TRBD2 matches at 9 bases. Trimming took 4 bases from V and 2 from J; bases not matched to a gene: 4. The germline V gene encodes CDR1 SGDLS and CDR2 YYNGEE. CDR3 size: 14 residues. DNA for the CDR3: TGTGCCAGCAGCCCCGGGACTAGCCCCTACGAGCAGTACTTC. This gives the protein CASSPGTSPYEQYF.

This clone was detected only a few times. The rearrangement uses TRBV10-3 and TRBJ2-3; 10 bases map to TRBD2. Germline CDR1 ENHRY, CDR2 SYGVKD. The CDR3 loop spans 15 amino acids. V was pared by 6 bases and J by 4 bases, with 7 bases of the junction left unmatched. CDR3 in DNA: TGTGCCATCAGACCAGCGGGGGGGCCCTCAGATACGCAGTATTTT. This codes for CAIRPAGGPSDTQYF.

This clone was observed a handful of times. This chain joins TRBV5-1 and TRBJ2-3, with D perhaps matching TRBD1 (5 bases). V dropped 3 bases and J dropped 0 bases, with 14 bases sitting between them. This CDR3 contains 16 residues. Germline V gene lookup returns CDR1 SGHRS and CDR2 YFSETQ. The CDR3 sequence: CASSSSGRVSTDTQYF. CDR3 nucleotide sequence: TGCGCCAGCAGCTCCTCCGGCAGGGTGAGCACAGATACGCAGTATTTT.

The DNA for the CDR3 is TGCGCCAGCAGCCAGAGTACAGGGGCTGGAAACACCATATATTTT. Its protein product is CASSQSTGAGNTIYF. The chain joins TRBV5-1 to TRBJ1-3; 7 bases line up with TRBD1. Trimming cost V 4 bases and J 2 bases; bases outside gene matches: 6. Germline V gene lookup returns CDR1 SGHRS and CDR2 YFSETQ. The length of the CDR3 is 15 residues.

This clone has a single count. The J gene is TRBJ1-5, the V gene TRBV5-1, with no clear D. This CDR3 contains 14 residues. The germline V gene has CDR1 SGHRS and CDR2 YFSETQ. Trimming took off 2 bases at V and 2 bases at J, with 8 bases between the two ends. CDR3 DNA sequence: TGCGCCAGCAGCTTAGACGGAGGCAATCAGCCCCAGCATTTT. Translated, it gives CASSLDGGNQPQHF.

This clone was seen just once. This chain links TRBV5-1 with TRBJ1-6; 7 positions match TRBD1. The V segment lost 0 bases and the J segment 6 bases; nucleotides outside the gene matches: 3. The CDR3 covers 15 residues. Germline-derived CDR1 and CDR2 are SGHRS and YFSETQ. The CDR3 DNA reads TGCGCCAGCAGCTTGGAGGGGGCTGGTAATTCACCCCTCCACTTT. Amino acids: CASSLEGAGNSPLHF.

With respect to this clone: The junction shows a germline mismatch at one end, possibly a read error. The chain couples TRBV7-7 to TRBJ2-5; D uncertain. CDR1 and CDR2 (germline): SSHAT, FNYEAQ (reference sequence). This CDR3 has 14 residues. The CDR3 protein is CASSLGSPGETQYF. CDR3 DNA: TGTGCTAGCAGCTTGGGCTCCCCTGGGGAGACCCAGTACTTC.

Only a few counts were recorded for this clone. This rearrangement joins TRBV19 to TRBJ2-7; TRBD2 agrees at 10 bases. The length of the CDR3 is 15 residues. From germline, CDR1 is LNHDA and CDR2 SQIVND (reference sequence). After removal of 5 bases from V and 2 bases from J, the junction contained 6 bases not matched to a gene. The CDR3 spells CASSPGSGGAYEQYF. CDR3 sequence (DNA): TGTGCCAGTAGTCCGGGGAGCGGGGGGGCCTACGAGCAGTACTTC.

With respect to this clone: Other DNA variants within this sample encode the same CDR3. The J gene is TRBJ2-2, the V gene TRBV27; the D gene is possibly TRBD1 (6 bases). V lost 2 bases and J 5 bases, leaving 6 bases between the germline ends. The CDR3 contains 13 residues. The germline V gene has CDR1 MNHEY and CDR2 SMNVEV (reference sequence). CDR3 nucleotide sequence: TGTGCCAGCAGTTTACAGGGGACCGGGGAGCTGTTTTTT. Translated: CASSLQGTGELFF.